The 32 T cell receptor beta chains below all came from one sample that was sequenced in a study of OX40 agonist ivuxolimab in advanced cancers. The table came from immunoSEQ multiplex PCR; TCRdb's copy has only in-frame clones and leaves some out. The sample contains fewer than 100,000 clones, around nine tenths of which appear only once. Material: CD4+ or CD8+ T cells sorted from blood, obtained in a trial of the OX40 agonist ivuxolimab. Receptors were obtained from an adult with an advanced solid tumor such as melanoma, head and neck, liver or kidney cancer.

The chain combines TRBV5-4 with TRBJ1-6; 7 bases are a match to TRBD1. The germline gives CDR1 SGHNT, CDR2 YYREEE (reference sequence). Germline trimming cut 9 bases from V and 4 bases from J; bases unmatched to any gene: 7. The CDR3 has 14 amino acids. This CDR3 reads CATQWDRYNSPLHF. CDR3 sequence (DNA): TGTGCCACCCAATGGGACAGATATAATTCACCCCTCCACTTT.

The J gene is TRBJ2-1, the V gene TRBV7-2; D gene uncertain. The germline V gene has CDR1 SGHTA and CDR2 FQGNSA. The V gene lost 0 bases and the J gene lost 7 bases, with 10 bases spanning the gap. The CDR3 spans 14 residues. The CDR3 reads CASSLALSGNEQFF. The CDR3, as DNA: TGTGCCAGCAGCTTAGCGCTCTCGGGTAATGAGCAGTTCTTC.

J is TRBJ1-1 and V is TRBV11-2, with D hard to call. This CDR3 has 13 amino acids. V gave up 0 bases and J gave up 2 bases, with 4 bases separating them. Germline assignment: CDR1 SGHAT and CDR2 FQNNGV. The CDR3 loop is CASSLDLNTEAFF. DNA of the CDR3: TGTGCCAGCAGCTTAGACCTTAACACTGAAGCTTTCTTT.

The V gene is TRBV11-2, the J gene TRBJ2-7; TRBD1 matches 9 bases. The CDR3 sequence is 14 residues long. V gave up 3 bases and J gave up 3 bases; unmatched junction bases: 3. Per germline, CDR1 SGHAT and CDR2 FQNNGV. The CDR3 DNA is TGTGCCAGCAGCTTCGGACAGGGGCGCTACGAGCAGTACTTC. It encodes CASSFGQGRYEQYF.

The genes are TRBV7-9 and TRBJ2-5, with unresolved D. Trimming left V 3 bases short and J 1 base short, with 12 bases between. CDR3 length equals 15 residues. Germline lookup yields CDR1 SEHNR and CDR2 FQNEAQ (reference sequence). The CDR3 protein is CASSFTRHTQETQYF. Here the CDR3 DNA reads TGTGCCAGCAGCTTCACTCGCCATACCCAAGAGACCCAGTACTTC.

The chain combines TRBV5-1 with TRBJ1-5; D unclear. Per the germline V gene, CDR1 is SGHRS and CDR2 is YFSETQ. The germline V and J ends were trimmed by 4 bases and 0 bases, with 14 bases remaining between them. There are 16 residues in the CDR3. The CDR3 region has the DNA TGCGCCAGCAGCGTGACCCTTTTAACTAGCAATCAGCCCCAGCATTTT. This sequence encodes CASSVTLLTSNQPQHF.

The chain combines TRBV4-2 with TRBJ2-3; 11 positions match TRBD2. The CDR3 is made up of 18 amino acids. Trimming at V came to 3 bases and at J to 1 base, leaving 9 bases not matched to a gene. The V gene's germline CDR1 is LGHNA and CDR2 YNFKEQ. Written as DNA, the CDR3 is TGTGCCAGCAGCCATGGCCAGGGACTAGCGGACCGCACAGATACGCAGTATTTT. It specifies CASSHGQGLADRTDTQYF.

This clone was observed a few times. The V gene is TRBV7-9, the J gene TRBJ2-2; TRBD2 agrees at 9 bases. The J segment lost 4 bases and the V segment lost 1 base, leaving 1 base of the junction unmatched. CDR1 is SEHNR, CDR2 FQNEAQ, per germline (reference sequence). CDR3 length: 15 residues. The CDR3 loop reads CASSLEAGGTGELFF. DNA of the CDR3: TGTGCCAGCAGCTTAGAAGCGGGAGGCACCGGGGAGCTGTTTTTT. Full variable domain (rest looked up from reference TRBV7-9 and TRBJ2-2): DTGVSQNPRHKITKRGQNVTFRCDPISEHNRLYWYRQTLGQGPEFLTYFQNEAQLEKSRLLSDRFSAERPKGSFSTLEIQRTEQGDSAMYLCASSLEAGGTGELFFGEGSRLTVL.

The rearrangement links TRBV7-6 to TRBJ2-3, with TRBD2 matching 8 bases. Germline lookup yields CDR1 SGHVS and CDR2 FNYEAQ. V lost 2 bases and J lost 5; bases outside the gene matches: 6. This CDR3 spans 15 amino acids. CDR3 protein: CASSLNAGGRDTQYF. The CDR3 bases are TGTGCCAGCAGCTTAAATGCGGGGGGTAGAGATACGCAGTATTTT.

This chain links TRBV6-6 with TRBJ2-5, with 8 bases that match TRBD1. Trimming took 3 bases from V and 8 from J; bases not matched to a gene: 11. This CDR3 is built from 15 residues. Germline lookup yields CDR1 MNHNY and CDR2 SVGAGI (reference sequence). DNA for the CDR3: TGTGCCAGCAGTTATCAGGGGGCGGGTATGTCCACCCAGTACTTC. Translated: CASSYQGAGMSTQYF.

The chain uses TRBV6-6 and TRBJ1-1; D gene uncertain. CDR1 and CDR2 (germline): MNHNY, SVGAGI (reference sequence). V lost 7 bases, J lost 2 bases, and 14 bases lay in between. This CDR3 comprises 14 residues. The DNA of the CDR3 is TGTGCCAGCATGGGGTTGGAGGGAAACACTGAAGCTTTCTTT. This codes for CASMGLEGNTEAFF.

The count of this clone is one. The V call is TRBV5-4, the J call TRBJ2-7, with 10 nucleotides matching TRBD1. V gave up 5 bases and J gave up 2 bases; unmatched junction bases: 4. The CDR3 contains 14 residues. Germline V gene sequence: CDR1 SGHNT, CDR2 YYREEE (reference sequence). The CDR3 loop reads CASRGTGDPYEQYF. The CDR3 nucleotides read TGTGCCAGCAGAGGGACAGGGGACCCCTACGAGCAGTACTTC.

This rearrangement joins TRBV12-1 to TRBJ2-7; TRBD2, the table's D call, was not compared with the DNA. TRBV12-1 is designated a pseudogene. The CDR3 is 13 residues long. This CDR3 is CASSFGGTYEQYF. The DNA of the CDR3 is TGTGCCAGCAGCTTTGGAGGGACCTACGAGCAGTACTTC.

The CDR3, as DNA: TGTGCCAGCACCCAAGGGGGCAGGATGAACACTGAAGCTTTCTTT. It is translated as CASTQGGRMNTEAFF. J is TRBJ1-1 and V is TRBV11-2, with TRBD1 matching over 7 bases. V trimming: 7 bases; J trimming: 0 bases; junction bases outside the gene matches: 8. CDR3 length equals 15 residues. Germline V gene lookup returns CDR1 SGHAT and CDR2 FQNNGV.

Points on this clone: The same CDR3 arises from other DNA sequences in this sample as well. The chain is built from TRBV5-1 and TRBJ1-1; maybe TRBD1 (6 bases). Trimming pared 0 bases from V and 5 bases from J, leaving 11 bases between. Looked up from germline, CDR1 is SGHRS and CDR2 is YFSETQ. This CDR3 is built from 14 residues. The CDR3 DNA reads TGCGCCAGCAGCTTGGGCCAGGGGAGGACTGAAGCTTTCTTT. This codes for CASSLGQGRTEAFF.

This clone was counted only a few times. V is TRBV13 and J is TRBJ1-2; tentatively, D is TRBD1 (6 bases). The CDR3 sequence is 14 residues long. The V gene's germline CDR1 is PRHDT and CDR2 FYEKMQ (reference sequence). Trimming shortened V by 6 bases and J by 5 bases, and 16 bases separated the two germline ends. CDR3 coding DNA: TGTGCCAGCAGTTTCGTTGGGGGCAGGTATGGCTACACCTTC. It codes for CASSFVGGRYGYTF.

The chain employs TRBV6-5 and TRBJ2-7; D possibly matches TRBD1 or TRBD2 (5 bases each). This CDR3 region has 14 residues. Germline V gene lookup returns CDR1 MNHEY and CDR2 SVGAGI. The V end was cut by 6 bases, the J end by 2 bases, with 14 bases between. CDR3 sequence (DNA): TGTGCCAGCAGCCATTTTCAGGGAGCCTACGAGCAGTACTTC. Protein: CASSHFQGAYEQYF.

The chain employs TRBV27 and TRBJ2-3; 7 nucleotides align to TRBD2. CDR1 and CDR2 from the germline V gene are MNHEY and SMNVEV (reference sequence). The CDR3 consists of 16 residues. After removal of 1 base from V and 0 bases from J, the junction contained 4 bases not matched to a gene. Here the CDR3 DNA reads TGTGCCAGCAGTTTATACCCTAGCGGAAGCACAGATACGCAGTATTTT. Translated, it gives CASSLYPSGSTDTQYF.

This chain links TRBV7-3 with TRBJ2-1, with D possibly matching TRBD2 (6 bases). V was clipped by 2 bases and J by 4 bases, with 15 bases between them. The CDR3 loop spans 16 amino acids. Germline loops: CDR1 SGHTA, CDR2 FQGTGA. The CDR3 protein is CASSLVPSAGYNEQFF. The DNA for the CDR3 is TGTGCCAGCAGCTTAGTGCCCTCGGCGGGATACAATGAGCAGTTCTTC.

This chain connects TRBV6-4 to TRBJ2-7; no firm D call. Germline CDR1 and CDR2: MRHNA and SNTAGT. V was shortened by 11 bases and J by 2 bases, with 10 bases between the two germline ends. The CDR3 is 11 residues long. The CDR3 bases are TGTGCCTGTACCTGCGCCTACGAGCAGTACTTC. Protein product: CACTCAYEQYF.

The chain recombines TRBV4-2 with TRBJ2-2; D not certain. CDR1 is LGHNA, CDR2 YNFKEQ, per germline. V was clipped by 3 bases and J by 7 bases, with 3 bases between them. This CDR3 has 11 amino acids. In DNA, the CDR3 is TGTGCCAGCAGCCAGGACGGGGAGCTGTTTTTT. Encoded protein: CASSQDGELFF.

The J gene is TRBJ2-7, the V gene TRBV5-6; D unresolved. V lost 2 bases and J lost 2, with 8 bases in between. The CDR3 runs to 13 residues. Germline CDR1 SGHDT, CDR2 YYEEEE. The CDR3 coding sequence is TGTGCCAGCAGCTTTCAGGAGACCTACGAGCAGTACTTC. Protein product: CASSFQETYEQYF.

V gene TRBV5-6 combines with J gene TRBJ1-6, with D perhaps TRBD1 (6 bases). The CDR3 is 16 amino acids. The V gene lost 4 bases and the J gene lost 8 bases, with 19 bases spanning the gap. CDR1 and CDR2 from the germline V gene are SGHDT and YYEEEE. CDR3 nucleotide sequence: TGTGCCAGCAGCCCGTGGGACAAATCCATTTATTCACCCCTCCACTTT. This gives the protein CASSPWDKSIYSPLHF.

The V gene is TRBV5-4, the J gene TRBJ2-1; 12 nucleotides agree with TRBD2. The CDR3 has 16 residues. V shed 1 base, J shed 3 bases, and the junction held 2 bases outside the gene matches. Germline lookup yields CDR1 SGHNT and CDR2 YYREEE (reference sequence). DNA of the CDR3: TGTGCCAGCAGCTTGCTGACTAGCGGGAGCTACAATGAGCAGTTCTTC. This translates into CASSLLTSGSYNEQFF.

The gene calls are TRBV7-2 and TRBJ2-7; D uncertain. This CDR3 is built from 16 residues. Trimming left V 5 bases short and J 3 bases short, with 20 bases between. Germline V gene sequence: CDR1 SGHTA, CDR2 FQGNSA. The CDR3 nucleotides read TGTGCCAGCAGCCCGCTGGCGGCAACGCCTAACTACGAGCAGTACTTC. Amino acids: CASSPLAATPNYEQYF.

The chain joins TRBV4-1 to TRBJ2-3, with D perhaps matching TRBD1 or TRBD2 (5 bases each). This CDR3 has 16 residues. Per germline, CDR1 MGHRA and CDR2 YSYEKL. V dropped 3 bases and J dropped 6 bases, with 19 bases sitting between them. CDR3 coding DNA: TGCGCCAGCAGCCAGTCTCCCGGGACCGGTGCGGATACGCAGTATTTT. Translating it yields CASSQSPGTGADTQYF.

The chain combines TRBV6-5 with TRBJ1-5, with 7 nucleotides matching TRBD1. J lost 5 bases, V lost 2 bases, and 3 bases had no gene match. CDR1 MNHEY and CDR2 SVGAGI come from the germline V gene. The CDR3 length is 14 residues. The CDR3 loop is CASSYGTADQPQHF. For the CDR3, the DNA is TGTGCCAGCAGTTACGGGACAGCTGATCAGCCCCAGCATTTT.

The rearrangement joins TRBV5-1 to TRBJ2-2; 11 bases agree with TRBD2. Germline CDR1 is SGHRS and CDR2 is YFSETQ. Trimming at V came to 2 bases and at J to 1 base, leaving 1 base not matched to a gene. The CDR3 consists of 16 residues. CDR3 residues: CASSFSGGENTGELFF. CDR3 in DNA: TGCGCCAGCAGCTTTAGCGGGGGGGAGAACACCGGGGAGCTGTTTTTT. The whole variable domain, remainder taken from reference TRBV5-1 and TRBJ2-2, is KAGVTQTPRYLIKTRGQQVTLSCSPISGHRSVSWYQQTPGQGLQFLFEYFSETQRNKGNFPGRFSGRQFSNSRSEMNVSTLELGDSALYLCASSFSGGENTGELFFGEGSRLTVL.

The V gene is TRBV5-1, the J gene TRBJ2-5; TRBD1 might be the D (6 bases). The germline V gene encodes CDR1 SGHRS and CDR2 YFSETQ. The V end was cut by 0 bases, the J end by 5 bases, with 17 bases between. The CDR3 runs to 16 residues. CDR3 amino acids: CASSLGLQGRAETQYF. The CDR3 coding sequence is TGCGCCAGCAGCTTGGGTTTGCAGGGGCGGGCGGAGACCCAGTACTTC.

This rearrangement joins TRBV9 to TRBJ2-3; D not resolved. The CDR3 has 16 amino acids. Germline CDR1 is SGDLS and CDR2 is YYNGEE. V lost 3 bases and J 0 bases, leaving 14 bases between the germline ends. The CDR3 sequence: CASSADWEYSTDTQYF. The CDR3, as DNA: TGTGCCAGCAGCGCCGATTGGGAATATAGCACAGATACGCAGTATTTT.

This chain connects TRBV5-1 to TRBJ2-7, with D possibly matching TRBD2 (5 bases). CDR1 and CDR2 from the germline V gene are SGHRS and YFSETQ. The CDR3 is made up of 13 amino acids. V shed 7 bases and J shed 0 bases, with 11 bases lying between them. The DNA for the CDR3 is TGCGCCAGCCGCGCAGCGGCCTCCTACGAGCAGTACTTC. Translated, it gives CASRAAASYEQYF.

The chain combines TRBV7-9 with TRBJ2-7; 7 bases map to TRBD1. V shed 2 bases and J 6 bases; nucleotides not matched to a gene: 7. CDR3 length: 14 amino acids. Germline V gene sequence: CDR1 SEHNR, CDR2 FQNEAQ (reference sequence). Written as DNA, the CDR3 is TGTGCCAGCAGCTTACTACAGGGGAGAAGCGAGCAGTACTTC. This codes for CASSLLQGRSEQYF.